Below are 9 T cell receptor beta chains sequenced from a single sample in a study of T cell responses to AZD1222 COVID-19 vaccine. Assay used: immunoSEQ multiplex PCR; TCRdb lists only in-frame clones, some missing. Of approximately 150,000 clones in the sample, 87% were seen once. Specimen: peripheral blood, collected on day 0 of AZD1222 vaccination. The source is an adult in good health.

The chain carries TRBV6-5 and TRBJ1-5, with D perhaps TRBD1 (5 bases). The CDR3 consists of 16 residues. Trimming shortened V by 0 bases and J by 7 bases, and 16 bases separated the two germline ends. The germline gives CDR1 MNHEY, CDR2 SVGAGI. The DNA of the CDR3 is TGTGCCAGCAGTTACTCCGGAGGATGGGGGAACCAGCCCCAGCATTTT. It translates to CASSYSGGWGNQPQHF.

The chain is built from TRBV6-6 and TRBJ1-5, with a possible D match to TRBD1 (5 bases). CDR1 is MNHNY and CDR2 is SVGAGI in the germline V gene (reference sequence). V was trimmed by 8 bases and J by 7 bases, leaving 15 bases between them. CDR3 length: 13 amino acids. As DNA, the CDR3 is TGTGCCAGCTGTCTTCAGGGTAACCAGCCCCAGCATTTT. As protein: CASCLQGNQPQHF.

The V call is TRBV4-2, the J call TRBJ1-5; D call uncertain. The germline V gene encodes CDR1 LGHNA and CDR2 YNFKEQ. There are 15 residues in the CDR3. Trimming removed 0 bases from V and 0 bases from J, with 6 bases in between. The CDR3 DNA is TGTGCCAGCAGCCAAGATGGTGGTAGCAATCAGCCCCAGCATTTT. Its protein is CASSQDGGSNQPQHF.

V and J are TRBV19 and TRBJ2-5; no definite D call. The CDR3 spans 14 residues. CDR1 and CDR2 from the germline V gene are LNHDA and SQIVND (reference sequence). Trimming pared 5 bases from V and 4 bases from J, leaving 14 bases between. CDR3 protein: CASSVVAYGETQYF. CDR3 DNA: TGTGCCAGTAGTGTCGTGGCCTATGGAGAGACCCAGTACTTC.

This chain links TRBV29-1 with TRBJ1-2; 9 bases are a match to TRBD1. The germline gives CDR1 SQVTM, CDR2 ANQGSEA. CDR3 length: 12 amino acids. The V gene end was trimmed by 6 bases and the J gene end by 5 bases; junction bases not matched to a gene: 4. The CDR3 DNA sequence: TGCAGCGTGGGACAGGGAGGTTATGGCTACACCTTC. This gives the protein CSVGQGGYGYTF.

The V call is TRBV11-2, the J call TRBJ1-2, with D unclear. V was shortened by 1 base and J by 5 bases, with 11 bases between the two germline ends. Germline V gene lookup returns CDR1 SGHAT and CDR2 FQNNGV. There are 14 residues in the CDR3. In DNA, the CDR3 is TGTGCCAGCAGCTTAGGTGTCGGACTTTATGGCTACACCTTC. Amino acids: CASSLGVGLYGYTF.

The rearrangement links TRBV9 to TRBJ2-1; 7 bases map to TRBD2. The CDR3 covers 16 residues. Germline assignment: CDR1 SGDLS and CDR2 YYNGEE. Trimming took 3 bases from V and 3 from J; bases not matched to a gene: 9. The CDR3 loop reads CASSAGTTDLYNEQFF. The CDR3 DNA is TGTGCCAGCAGCGCGGGGACTACCGACCTCTACAATGAGCAGTTCTTC.

This CDR3 reads CATSSTKTATNEKLFF. CDR3 nucleotides: TGTGCCACCAGCAGCACCAAGACAGCAACTAATGAAAAACTGTTTTTT. The chain recombines TRBV15 with TRBJ1-4, with D maybe TRBD1 (5 bases). V lost 3 bases, J lost 0 bases, and 11 bases lay in between. From germline, CDR1 is LNHNV and CDR2 YYDKDF (reference sequence). The CDR3 covers 16 residues.

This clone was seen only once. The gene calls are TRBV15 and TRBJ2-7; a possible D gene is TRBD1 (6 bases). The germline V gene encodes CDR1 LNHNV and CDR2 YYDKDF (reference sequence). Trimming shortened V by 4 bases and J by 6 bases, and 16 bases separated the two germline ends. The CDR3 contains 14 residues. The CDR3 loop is CATSTGAFSPEQYF. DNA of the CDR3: TGTGCCACCAGCACAGGGGCATTTAGCCCCGAGCAGTACTTC.